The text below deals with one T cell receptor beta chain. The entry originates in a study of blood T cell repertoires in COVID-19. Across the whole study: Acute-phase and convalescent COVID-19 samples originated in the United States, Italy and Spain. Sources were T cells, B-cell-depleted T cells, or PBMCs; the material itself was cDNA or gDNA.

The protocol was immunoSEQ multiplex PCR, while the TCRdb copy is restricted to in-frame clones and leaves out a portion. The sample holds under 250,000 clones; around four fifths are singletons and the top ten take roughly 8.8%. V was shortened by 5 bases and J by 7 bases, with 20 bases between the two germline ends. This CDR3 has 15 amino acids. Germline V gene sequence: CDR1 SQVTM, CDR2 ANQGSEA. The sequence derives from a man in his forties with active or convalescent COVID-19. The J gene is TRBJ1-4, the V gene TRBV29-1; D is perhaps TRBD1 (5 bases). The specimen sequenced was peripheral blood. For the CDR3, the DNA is TGCAGCGTTACTAATCGGGGGTATCCGGCTGAAAAACTGTTTTTT. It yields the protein CSVTNRGYPAEKLFF.